These 24 T cell receptor beta chains were all obtained from the same sample, sequenced in a study of T cell responses to AZD1222 COVID-19 vaccine. Using immunoSEQ multiplex PCR, the repertoire was profiled, and TCRdb retains in-frame clones only, with some absent. The profile covers approximately 20,000 clones, with around 82% appearing a single time and around 41% taken by the ten largest. Sequences were derived from peripheral blood, sampled on day 0 of AZD1222 vaccination. These receptors originate from an adult in good health.

The chain joins TRBV7-3 to TRBJ1-6; maybe TRBD1 (5 bases). V was cut by 2 bases and J by 8 bases, with 13 bases left in between. Germline assignment: CDR1 SGHTA and CDR2 FQGTGA. The CDR3 has 15 amino acids. The CDR3 loop is CASSLQPGTDSPLHF. The CDR3 DNA reads TGTGCCAGCAGCTTACAGCCAGGGACCGATTCACCCCTCCACTTT. The variable domain in full, with the rest retrieved from reference TRBV7-3 and TRBJ1-6, is GAGVSQTPSNKVTEKGKYVELRCDPISGHTALYWYRQSLGQGPEFLIYFQGTGAADDSGLPNDRFFAVRPEGSVSTLKIQRTERGDSAVYLCASSLQPGTDSPLHFGNGTRLTVT.

The genes are TRBV15 and TRBJ1-4, with 8 bases that match TRBD1. V trimming: 3 bases; J trimming: 7 bases; junction bases outside the gene matches: 1. Germline V gives CDR1 LNHNV, CDR2 YYDKDF (reference sequence). The CDR3 contains 13 residues. In DNA, the CDR3 is TGTGCCACCAGCAGGGACAGGGTTGAAAAACTGTTTTTT. It yields the protein CATSRDRVEKLFF. The variable domain in full, with the rest retrieved from reference TRBV15 and TRBJ1-4, is DAMVIQNPRYQVTQFGKPVTLSCSQTLNHNVMYWYQQKSSQAPKLLFHYYDKDFNNEADTPDNFQSRRPNTSFCFLDIRSPGLGDTAMYLCATSRDRVEKLFFGSGTQLSVL.

This chain uses TRBV6-7 with TRBJ2-3; weak D call: TRBD1 (7 bases). TRBV6-7 is filed as an ORF, its function uncertain. The CDR3 covers 12 residues. Trimming shortened V by 11 bases and J by 6 bases, and 15 bases separated the two germline ends. The CDR3 DNA follows: TGTGCCCCCCAGGGGGGCTCGGATACGCAGTATTTT. This encodes CAPQGGSDTQYF.

The V call is TRBV19, the J call TRBJ1-1, with 7 bases lining up with TRBD1. With 4 bases clipped from V and 4 bases from J, the junction kept 6 bases outside the gene matches. Germline values: CDR1 LNHDA, CDR2 SQIVND (reference sequence). The CDR3 covers 14 residues. The CDR3 DNA reads as TGTGCCAGTAGTAAAGGAGGGGGCCTCACTGAAGCTTTCTTT. Translating gives CASSKGGGLTEAFF.

The J gene is TRBJ1-1, the V gene TRBV28; D gene unclear. Germline loops: CDR1 MDHEN, CDR2 SYDVKM. V lost 2 bases, J lost 7 bases, and 11 bases lay in between. The length of the CDR3 is 13 residues. CDR3 coding DNA: TGTGCCAGCAGTTTAAATCTGCAGCGTGAAGCTTTCTTT. As protein: CASSLNLQREAFF.

The chain combines TRBV9 with TRBJ2-7, with TRBD2 identical over 11 bases. V lost 4 bases to trimming and J lost 2 bases; unmatched junction nucleotides: 14. The CDR3 runs to 18 residues. Germline CDR1 is SGDLS and CDR2 is YYNGEE. The CDR3 region is CASSPPPSGGKNTYEQYF. The CDR3 DNA reads TGTGCCAGCAGCCCACCCCCTAGCGGGGGGAAAAACACCTACGAGCAGTACTTC. Full variable domain (outside the CDR3, taken from reference TRBV9 and TRBJ2-7): DSGVTQTPKHLITATGQRVTLRCSPRSGDLSVYWYQQSLDQGLQFLIQYYNGEERAKGNILERFSAQQFPDLHSELNLSSLELGDSALYFCASSPPPSGGKNTYEQYFGPGTRLTVT.

The genes are TRBV30 and TRBJ2-3, with TRBD1 identical over 7 bases. Unmatched junction bases numbered 4, after V lost 1 base and J lost 0 bases. The CDR3 totals 15 residues. Germline V CDR1 and CDR2: GTSNPN, SVGIG (reference sequence). The CDR3 DNA follows: TGTGCCTGGAGTGAAGGGGGCTACAGCACAGATACGCAGTATTTT. Protein product: CAWSEGGYSTDTQYF.

The rearrangement links TRBV30 to TRBJ2-5, with D unclear. This CDR3 is 10 amino acids long. V was trimmed by 6 bases and J by 4 bases, leaving 6 bases between them. Germline values: CDR1 GTSNPN, CDR2 SVGIG (reference sequence). In nucleotides, the CDR3 is TGTGCCTGTGCGCGAGAGACCCAGTACTTC. Translation: CACARETQYF.

The rearrangement joins TRBV6-5 to TRBJ1-3; D gene unclear. The CDR3 sequence is 14 residues long. Germline V CDR1 and CDR2: MNHEY, SVGAGI. The V gene lost 7 bases and the J gene lost 12 bases, with 22 bases spanning the gap. CDR3 sequence: CASTPDPLASGIYF. DNA of the CDR3: TGTGCCAGCACGCCAGATCCTCTCGCAAGTGGCATATATTTT.

A single count supports this clone. The rearrangement uses TRBV30 and TRBJ1-1; D is unresolved. The germline CDR1 and CDR2 sequences are GTSNPN and SVGIG (reference sequence). V dropped 0 bases and J dropped 2 bases, with 13 bases sitting between them. The CDR3 totals 15 residues. For the CDR3, the DNA is TGTGCCTGGAGTGTATTTGGGAGCAGAAACACTGAAGCTTTCTTT. Amino acids: CAWSVFGSRNTEAFF. The full variable domain, rest sourced from reference TRBV30 and TRBJ1-1, is SQTIHQWPATLVQPVGSPLSLECTVEGTSNPNLYWYRQAAGRGLQLLFYSVGIGQISSEVPQNLSASRPQDRQFILSSKKLLLSDSGFYLCAWSVFGSRNTEAFFGQGTRLTVV.

J is TRBJ2-7 and V is TRBV19, with TRBD1 matching 7 bases. The CDR3 is made up of 13 amino acids. V dropped 6 bases and J dropped 3; count of bases not matched to a gene: 5. Germline V gene data show CDR1 as LNHDA and CDR2 as SQIVND (reference sequence). The DNA of the CDR3 is TGTGCCAGTAGCCCGGGACAGCACTACGAGCAGTACTTC. Translation gives CASSPGQHYEQYF.

The chain recombines TRBV30 with TRBJ2-2; D is unresolved. Germline V gene lookup returns CDR1 GTSNPN and CDR2 SVGIG (reference sequence). V was shortened by 4 bases and J by 4 bases, with 16 bases between the two germline ends. This CDR3 is built from 15 residues. In nucleotides, the CDR3 is TGTGCCTGGACCAGATTTAGAGAGGCCACCGGGGAGCTGTTTTTT. Residues: CAWTRFREATGELFF.

This clone was detected a few times. V and J are TRBV6-5 and TRBJ2-7; tentatively, D is TRBD2 (5 bases). The length of the CDR3 is 12 residues. Germline V lookup: CDR1 MNHEY, CDR2 SVGAGI. Trimming took 2 bases from V and 5 from J, leaving 7 bases between them. The DNA for the CDR3 is TGTGCCAGCAGTTACCTCGGGAACGAGCAGTACTTC. Translating it yields CASSYLGNEQYF.

This chain connects TRBV15 to TRBJ1-1; D unclear. Trimming removed 4 bases at V and 3 bases at J, with 15 bases between. Germline CDR1 LNHNV, CDR2 YYDKDF (reference sequence). The CDR3 is 15 residues long. The CDR3 DNA reads as TGTGCCACCAGCACCTATAGCGGCAGCGACACTGAAGCTTTCTTT. Translation gives CATSTYSGSDTEAFF. Combining the CDR3 with reference TRBV15 and TRBJ1-1 gives the whole variable domain DAMVIQNPRYQVTQFGKPVTLSCSQTLNHNVMYWYQQKSSQAPKLLFHYYDKDFNNEADTPDNFQSRRPNTSFCFLDIRSPGLGDTAMYLCATSTYSGSDTEAFFGQGTRLTVV.

The chain recombines TRBV28 with TRBJ2-1; D possibly matches TRBD1 or TRBD2 (5 bases each). Trimming shortened V by 8 bases and J by 6 bases, and 5 bases separated the two germline ends. The V gene's germline CDR1 is MDHEN and CDR2 SYDVKM. The CDR3 is 10 amino acids. CDR3 amino acids: CASGTNEQFF. For the CDR3, the DNA is TGTGCCAGCGGGACCAATGAGCAGTTCTTC.

This chain links TRBV20-1 with TRBJ1-4; D gene uncertain. V was cut by 3 bases and J by 7 bases, with 12 bases left in between. CDR3 length equals 13 residues. The germline V gene has CDR1 DFQATT and CDR2 SNEGSKA (reference sequence). CDR3 in amino acids: CSASSRHVEKLFF. In nucleotides, the CDR3 is TGCAGTGCTAGTTCCCGCCACGTTGAAAAACTGTTTTTT.

This rearrangement joins TRBV14 to TRBJ2-7; D ambiguous. From germline, CDR1 is SGHDN and CDR2 FVKESK. Trimming pared 3 bases from V and 0 bases from J, leaving 6 bases between. The CDR3 length is 13 residues. Here the CDR3 reads CASSQDPSYEQYF. DNA for the CDR3: TGTGCCAGCAGCCAGGACCCCTCCTACGAGCAGTACTTC.

The chain carries TRBV2 and TRBJ2-7, with D tentatively TRBD2 (6 bases). V shed 3 bases and J shed 4 bases, with 7 bases lying between them. Germline lookup yields CDR1 SNHLY and CDR2 FYNNEI. The CDR3 loop spans 12 amino acids. The CDR3 DNA reads as TGTGCCAGCAGTGAGGAGGGGTACGAGCAGTACTTC. Protein sequence: CASSEEGYEQYF.

The chain carries TRBV10-3 and TRBJ1-6; no clear D gene. The germline CDR1 and CDR2 sequences are ENHRY and SYGVKD. There are 15 residues in the CDR3. Trimming pared 3 bases from V and 0 bases from J, leaving 6 bases between. CDR3 bases: TGTGCCATCAGTGACGCGAGCTCCTATAATTCACCCCTCCACTTT. Translation gives CAISDASSYNSPLHF.

This clone was seen once. V gene TRBV7-9 combines with J gene TRBJ2-3, with D unresolved. CDR1 is SEHNR and CDR2 is FQNEAQ in the germline V gene (reference sequence). V lost 3 bases and J 5 bases, leaving 9 bases between the germline ends. The CDR3 loop spans 13 amino acids. CDR3 sequence (DNA): TGTGCCAGCAGCTTTCCCCTCGGAGATACGCAGTATTTT. Protein sequence: CASSFPLGDTQYF.

The rearrangement uses TRBV18 and TRBJ2-3; unclear D gene. The CDR3 totals 13 residues. Trimming removed 3 bases from V and 3 bases from J, with 7 bases in between. Per germline, CDR1 KGHSH and CDR2 LQKENI. The CDR3 sequence is CASSPQTTDTQYF. DNA for the CDR3: TGTGCCAGCTCACCCCAAACTACAGATACGCAGTATTTT.

The rearrangement links TRBV5-1 to TRBJ2-7, with 12 bases that match TRBD2. Germline-derived CDR1 and CDR2 are SGHRS and YFSETQ. This CDR3 is 13 amino acids long. V trimming: 4 bases; J trimming: 7 bases; junction bases outside the gene matches: 3. CDR3 loop: CASSGLAGKEQYF. CDR3 DNA sequence: TGCGCCAGCAGCGGACTAGCGGGGAAAGAGCAGTACTTC. Drawing the rest from reference TRBV5-1 and TRBJ2-7, the complete variable domain is KAGVTQTPRYLIKTRGQQVTLSCSPISGHRSVSWYQQTPGQGLQFLFEYFSETQRNKGNFPGRFSGRQFSNSRSEMNVSTLELGDSALYLCASSGLAGKEQYFGPGTRLTVT.

The V gene is TRBV5-1, the J gene TRBJ2-1, with 7 bases identical to TRBD1. The CDR3 contains 14 residues. Germline CDR1 is SGHRS and CDR2 is YFSETQ. The V segment lost 7 bases and the J segment 1 base; nucleotides outside the gene matches: 5. The CDR3 sequence is CASSDRSSYNEQFF. CDR3 coding DNA: TGCGCCAGCTCGGACAGGTCATCCTACAATGAGCAGTTCTTC.

The chain carries TRBV9 and TRBJ2-5; TRBD2 aligns across 14 bases. Germline V lookup: CDR1 SGDLS, CDR2 YYNGEE. Trimming removed 3 bases from V and 5 bases from J; junction bases left unmatched: 3. CDR3 size: 15 residues. The CDR3 loop reads CASSGLAGGLETQYF. CDR3 nucleotide sequence: TGTGCCAGCAGCGGACTAGCGGGGGGGCTGGAGACCCAGTACTTC.